What follows describes a single T cell receptor delta chain. Its specificity is unknown. Other DNA sequences from this sample encode an identical CDR3 as well. Germline CDR1 and CDR2: TSWWSYY and QGS. Trimming at V came to 1 base and at J to 2 bases, leaving 5 bases not matched to a gene. The CDR3 sequence is 16 residues long. Sequences come from RNA converted to cDNA by reverse transcription. Pooled V-gene forward primers with one constant-region reverse primer generated the CDR3 amplicons by multiplex PCR. TCRdb re-called the multiplex PCR reads through CATT. The sample lists about 25,000 delta-chain clones; under 8.5% were seen once. These data come from a study of Vδ1+ human thymocytes. Notes on the study in general: In the thymus, TRG and TRD repertoires looked highly polyclonal with Gaussian CDR3 lengths. About 20% of thymic delta-chain sequences were Vdelta2, with few Vdelta3, unlike blood Vdelta1+ controls. TRD repertoires were essentially private, unlike widely shared TRG clonotypes.

Material for sequencing was Vdelta1+ gamma-delta thymocytes from the thymus. Subset of the sample: FACS-sorted CD3+ TCRalphabeta- TCRVdelta1+ TCRVdelta2- thymocytes. The chain has TRDV1 and TRDJ1, with 9 positions matching TRDD3. This receptor was obtained from a girl under two years old who had congenital heart surgery. The CDR3 loop reads CALGEPVLGDTDKLIF. The CDR3, as DNA: TGTGCTCTTGGGGAACCTGTGCTGGGGGATACCGATAAACTCATCTTT.